This T cell receptor (beta chain) was documented in a study of human T cells and chemical hapten exposure. Study at large: Sensitization used 2% DPC on roughly 2 cm by roughly 2 cm upper inner arm skin. Patch testing was performed with 0.01% DPC on the upper back, with reading at 6 days. Study results and limitations: Relative to control repertoires, expanded TCRs gave rise to significantly more large CDR3 similarity clusters.

The CDR3 contains 16 residues. Germline CDR1 is LGHNA and CDR2 is YNFKEQ. The germline V and J ends were trimmed by 0 bases and 0 bases, with 11 bases remaining between them. Many counts were recorded for this clonotype. The target antigen is unknown. Time point described: patch test 2, 6 weeks after DPC sensitization. Treatment: therapeutic diphenylcyclopropenone sensitization with weekly scalp DPC. Each donor was an alopecia patient between 18 and 70 years of age who qualified for DPC. TCRdb re-analysed the RACE reads in MiXCR, keeping a single row per CDR3 protein. The repertoire consists of 350,000 to 400,000 distinct CDR3 sequences, with more than 5% occurring once and the leading ten covering less than 6.5%.

The rearrangement joins TRBV4-2 to TRBJ1-2; D is uncertain. The sequence was obtained from a woman between 18 and 29 years old with alopecia areata. Some clones in this sample may be carry-over from other donors' samples. Sample: whole blood, taken in connection with sensitization to the hapten diphenylcyclopropenone (DPC). CDR3 amino acids: CASSQEGGRSNYGYTF. DNA for the CDR3: TGTGCCAGCAGCCAAGAAGGCGGCCGGTCTAACTATGGCTACACCTTC.